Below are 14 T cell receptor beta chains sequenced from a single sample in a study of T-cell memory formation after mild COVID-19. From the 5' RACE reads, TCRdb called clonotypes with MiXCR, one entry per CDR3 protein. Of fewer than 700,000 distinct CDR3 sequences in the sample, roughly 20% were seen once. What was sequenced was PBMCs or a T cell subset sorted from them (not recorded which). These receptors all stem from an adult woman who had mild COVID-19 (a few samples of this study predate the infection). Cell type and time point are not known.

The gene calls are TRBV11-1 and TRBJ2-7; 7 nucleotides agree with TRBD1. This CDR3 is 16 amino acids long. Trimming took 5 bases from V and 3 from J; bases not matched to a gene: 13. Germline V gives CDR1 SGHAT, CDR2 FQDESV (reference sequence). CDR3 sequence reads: CASSDRVGQTYYEQYF. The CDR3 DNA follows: TGTGCCAGCAGCGATCGCGTGGGACAGACTTACTACGAGCAGTACTTC.

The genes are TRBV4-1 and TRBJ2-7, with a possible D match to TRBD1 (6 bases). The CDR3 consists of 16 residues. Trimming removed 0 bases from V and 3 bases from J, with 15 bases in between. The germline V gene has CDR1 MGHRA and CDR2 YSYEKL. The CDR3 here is CASSQELDSDFYEQYF. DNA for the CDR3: TGCGCCAGCAGCCAAGAGCTGGACAGTGATTTCTACGAGCAGTACTTC.

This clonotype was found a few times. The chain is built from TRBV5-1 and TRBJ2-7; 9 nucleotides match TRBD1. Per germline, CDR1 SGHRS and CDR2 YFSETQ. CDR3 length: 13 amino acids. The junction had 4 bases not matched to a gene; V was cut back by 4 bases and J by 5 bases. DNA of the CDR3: TGCGCCAGCAGCCAAAGGGACAGGGACGAGCAGTACTTC. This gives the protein CASSQRDRDEQYF.

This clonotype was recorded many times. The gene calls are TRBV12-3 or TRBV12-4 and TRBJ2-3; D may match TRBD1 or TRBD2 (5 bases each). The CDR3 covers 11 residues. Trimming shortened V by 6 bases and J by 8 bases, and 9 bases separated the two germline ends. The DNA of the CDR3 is TGTGCCAGCAGCTCGAGGGGTACGCAGTATTTT. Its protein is CASSSRGTQYF.

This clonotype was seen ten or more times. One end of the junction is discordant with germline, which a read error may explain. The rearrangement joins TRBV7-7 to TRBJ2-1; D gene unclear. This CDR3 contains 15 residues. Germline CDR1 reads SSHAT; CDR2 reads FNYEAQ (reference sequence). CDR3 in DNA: TGTGCTAGCAGCTTAGGCAGCGCCTTCTATGGTGAGCAGTTCTTC. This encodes CASSLGSAFYGEQFF.

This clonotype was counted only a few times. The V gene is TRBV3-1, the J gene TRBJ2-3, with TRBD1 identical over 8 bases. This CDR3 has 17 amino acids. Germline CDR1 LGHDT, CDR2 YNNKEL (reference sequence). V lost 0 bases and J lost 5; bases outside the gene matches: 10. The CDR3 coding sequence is TGTGCCAGCAGCCAAGAGCCCGGACAGGGTGAAATAGATACGCAGTATTTT. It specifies CASSQEPGQGEIDTQYF.

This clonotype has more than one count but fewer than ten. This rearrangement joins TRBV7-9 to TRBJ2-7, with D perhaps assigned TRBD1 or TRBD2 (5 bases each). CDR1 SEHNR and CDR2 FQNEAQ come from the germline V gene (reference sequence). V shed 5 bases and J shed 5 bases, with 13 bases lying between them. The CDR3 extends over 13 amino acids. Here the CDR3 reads CASSKSTGHEQYF. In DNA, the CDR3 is TGTGCCAGCAGCAAGTCCACGGGACACGAGCAGTACTTC. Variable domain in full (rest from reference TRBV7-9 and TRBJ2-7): DTGVSQNPRHKITKRGQNVTFRCDPISEHNRLYWYRQTLGQGPEFLTYFQNEAQLEKSRLLSDRFSAERPKGSFSTLEIQRTEQGDSAMYLCASSKSTGHEQYFGPGTRLTVT.

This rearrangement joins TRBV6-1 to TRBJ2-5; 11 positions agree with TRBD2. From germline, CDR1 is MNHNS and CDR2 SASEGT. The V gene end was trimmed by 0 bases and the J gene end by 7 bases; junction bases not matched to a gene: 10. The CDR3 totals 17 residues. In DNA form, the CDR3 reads TGTGCCAGCAGTGAAGCCATCGCTAGCGGGGGGAGGGCGACCCAGTACTTC. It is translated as CASSEAIASGGRATQYF.

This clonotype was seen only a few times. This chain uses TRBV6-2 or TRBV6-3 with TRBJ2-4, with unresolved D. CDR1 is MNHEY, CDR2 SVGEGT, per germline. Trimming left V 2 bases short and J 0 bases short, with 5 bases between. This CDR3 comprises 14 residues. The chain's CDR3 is CASSYLLAKNIQYF. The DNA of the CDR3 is TGTGCCAGCAGTTACCTTCTAGCCAAAAACATTCAGTACTTC.

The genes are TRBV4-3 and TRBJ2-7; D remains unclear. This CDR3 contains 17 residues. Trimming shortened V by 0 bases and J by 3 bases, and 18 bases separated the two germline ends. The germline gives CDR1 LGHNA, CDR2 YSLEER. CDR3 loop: CASSQDASATRIYEQYF. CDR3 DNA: TGCGCCAGCAGCCAAGACGCGTCGGCAACCAGGATCTACGAGCAGTACTTC.

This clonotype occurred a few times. The CDR3 sequence: CASSRTATNYGYTF. CDR3 sequence (DNA): TGTGCCAGCAGTAGGACGGCCACTAACTATGGCTACACCTTC. The rearrangement joins TRBV6-4 to TRBJ1-2; D gene ambiguous. Germline V gene sequence: CDR1 MRHNA, CDR2 SNTAGT. Trimming shortened V by 5 bases and J by 0 bases, and 10 bases separated the two germline ends. This CDR3 comprises 14 residues.

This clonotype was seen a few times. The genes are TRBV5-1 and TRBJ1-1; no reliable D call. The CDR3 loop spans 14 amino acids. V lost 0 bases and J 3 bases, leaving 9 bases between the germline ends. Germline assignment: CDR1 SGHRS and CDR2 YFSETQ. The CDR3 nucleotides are TGCGCCAGCAGCTTGGAGAGCCTGCACACTGAAGCTTTCTTT. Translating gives CASSLESLHTEAFF.

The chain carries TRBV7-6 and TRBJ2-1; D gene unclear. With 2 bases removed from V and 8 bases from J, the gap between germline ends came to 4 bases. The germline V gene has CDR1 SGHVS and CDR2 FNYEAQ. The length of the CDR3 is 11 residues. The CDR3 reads CASSLLYEQFF. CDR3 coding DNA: TGTGCCAGCAGCTTATTGTATGAGCAGTTCTTC.

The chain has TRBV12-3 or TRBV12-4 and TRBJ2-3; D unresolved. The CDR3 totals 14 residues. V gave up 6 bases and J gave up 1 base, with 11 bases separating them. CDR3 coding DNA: TGTGCCAGCAGCGACTCAGACCGCACAGATACGCAGTATTTT. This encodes CASSDSDRTDTQYF.